This T cell receptor beta chain was recorded in a study of T cell responses to AZD1222 COVID-19 vaccine. Whole-study results and caveats: Most donors were white British and more were female, and clonal diversity was possibly underestimated.

The V gene's germline CDR1 is MNHEY and CDR2 SVGAGI. V lost 0 bases, J lost 11 bases, and 13 bases lay in between. The CDR3 covers 13 residues. With regard to this clone: Its antigen remains unidentified.

The repertoire was sequenced with immunoSEQ multiplex PCR; TCRdb's copy has only in-frame clones and lacks some. The sample lists 150,000 or so clones, approximately 90% occurring once. This specimen consisted of peripheral blood, obtained 28 days after the second AZD1222 dose. The TCR sequence derives from an adult who received the AZD1222 COVID-19 vaccine. The V gene is TRBV6-5, the J gene TRBJ1-1; weak D call: TRBD1 (5 bases). The DNA for the CDR3 is TGTGCCAGCAGTTACTCGAGGGAAGGGACGGCTTTCTTT. This encodes CASSYSREGTAFF.